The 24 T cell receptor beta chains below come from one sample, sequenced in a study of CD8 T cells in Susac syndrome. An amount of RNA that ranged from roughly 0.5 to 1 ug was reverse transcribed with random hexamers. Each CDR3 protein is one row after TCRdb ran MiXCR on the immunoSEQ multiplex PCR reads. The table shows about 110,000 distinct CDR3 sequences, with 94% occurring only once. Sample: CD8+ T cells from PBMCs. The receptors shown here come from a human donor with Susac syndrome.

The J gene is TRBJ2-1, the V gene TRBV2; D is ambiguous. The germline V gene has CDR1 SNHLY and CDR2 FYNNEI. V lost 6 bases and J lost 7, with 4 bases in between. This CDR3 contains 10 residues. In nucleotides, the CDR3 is TGTGCCAGCAGCAGAAATGAGCAGTTCTTC. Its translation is CASSRNEQFF.

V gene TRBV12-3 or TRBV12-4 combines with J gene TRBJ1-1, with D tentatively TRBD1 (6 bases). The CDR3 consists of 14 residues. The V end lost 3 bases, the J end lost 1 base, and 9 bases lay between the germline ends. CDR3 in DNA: TGTGCCAGCAGTTTTGGGGGCGGGAACACTGAAGCTTTCTTT. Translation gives CASSFGGGNTEAFF.

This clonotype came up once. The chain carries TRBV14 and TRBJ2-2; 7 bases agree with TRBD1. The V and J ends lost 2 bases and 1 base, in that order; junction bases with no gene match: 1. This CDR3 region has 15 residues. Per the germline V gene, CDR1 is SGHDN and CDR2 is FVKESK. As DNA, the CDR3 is TGTGCCAGCAGCCAATGGACAGGGAACACCGGGGAGCTGTTTTTT. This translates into CASSQWTGNTGELFF.

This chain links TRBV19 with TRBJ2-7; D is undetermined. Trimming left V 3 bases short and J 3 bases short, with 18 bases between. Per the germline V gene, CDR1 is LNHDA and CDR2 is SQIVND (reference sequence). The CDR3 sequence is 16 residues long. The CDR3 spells CASSMSRTASDYEQYF. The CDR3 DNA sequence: TGTGCCAGTAGTATGAGCCGAACAGCGAGCGACTACGAGCAGTACTTC.

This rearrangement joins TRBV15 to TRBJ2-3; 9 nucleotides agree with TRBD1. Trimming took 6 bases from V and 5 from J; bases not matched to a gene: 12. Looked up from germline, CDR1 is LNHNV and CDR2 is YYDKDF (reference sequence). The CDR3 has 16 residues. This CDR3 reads CATRTTDRGAGDTQYF. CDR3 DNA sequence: TGTGCCACCAGGACTACGGACAGGGGCGCTGGAGATACGCAGTATTTT.

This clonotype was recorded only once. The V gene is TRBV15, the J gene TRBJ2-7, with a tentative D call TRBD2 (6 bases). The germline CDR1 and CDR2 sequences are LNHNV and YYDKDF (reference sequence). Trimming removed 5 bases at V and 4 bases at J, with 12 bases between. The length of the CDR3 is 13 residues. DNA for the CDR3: TGTGCCACCAGCCCGATGCGGGGTTACGAGCAGTACTTC. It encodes CATSPMRGYEQYF.

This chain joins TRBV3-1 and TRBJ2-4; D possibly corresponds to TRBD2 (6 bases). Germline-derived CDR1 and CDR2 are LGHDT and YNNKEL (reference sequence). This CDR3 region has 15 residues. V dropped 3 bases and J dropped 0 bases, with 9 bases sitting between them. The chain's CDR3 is CASSQEGGAKNIQYF. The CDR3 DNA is TGTGCCAGCAGCCAGGAGGGCGGAGCCAAAAACATTCAGTACTTC.

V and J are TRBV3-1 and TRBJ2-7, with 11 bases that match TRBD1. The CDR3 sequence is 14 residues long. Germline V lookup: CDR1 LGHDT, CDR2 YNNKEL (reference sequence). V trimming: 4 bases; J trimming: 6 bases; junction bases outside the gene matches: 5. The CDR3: CASSPGTGGFEQYF. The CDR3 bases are TGTGCCAGCAGCCCCGGGACAGGGGGTTTCGAGCAGTACTTC.

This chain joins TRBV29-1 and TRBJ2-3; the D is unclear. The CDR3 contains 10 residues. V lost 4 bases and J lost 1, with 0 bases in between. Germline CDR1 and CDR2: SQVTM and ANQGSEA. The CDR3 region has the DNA TGCAGCGTTGGCACAGATACGCAGTATTTT. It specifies CSVGTDTQYF.

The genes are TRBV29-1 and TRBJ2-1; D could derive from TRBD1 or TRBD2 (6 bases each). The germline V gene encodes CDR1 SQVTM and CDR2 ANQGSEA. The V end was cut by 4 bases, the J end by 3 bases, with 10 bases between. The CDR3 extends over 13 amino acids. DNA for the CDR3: TGCAGCGTTGCACAGGGAGGCTACAATGAGCAGTTCTTC. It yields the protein CSVAQGGYNEQFF.

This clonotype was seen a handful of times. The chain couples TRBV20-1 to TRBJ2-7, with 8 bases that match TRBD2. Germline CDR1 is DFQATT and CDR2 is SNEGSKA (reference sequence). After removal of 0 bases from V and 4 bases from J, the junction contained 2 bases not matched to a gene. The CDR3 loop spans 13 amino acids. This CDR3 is CSARDGLAYEQYF. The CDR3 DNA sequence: TGCAGTGCTAGAGATGGACTAGCTTACGAGCAGTACTTC.

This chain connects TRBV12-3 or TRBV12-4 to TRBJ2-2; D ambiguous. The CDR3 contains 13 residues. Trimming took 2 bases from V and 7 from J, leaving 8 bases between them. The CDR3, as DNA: TGTGCCAGCAGTTTAATCCTTGTCGGGGAGCTGTTTTTT. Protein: CASSLILVGELFF.

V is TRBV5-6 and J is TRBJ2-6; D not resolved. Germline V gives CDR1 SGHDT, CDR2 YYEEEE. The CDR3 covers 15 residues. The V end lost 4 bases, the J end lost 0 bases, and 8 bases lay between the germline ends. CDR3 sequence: CASSPLGSGANVLTF. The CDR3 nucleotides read TGTGCCAGCAGCCCCCTGGGCTCTGGGGCCAACGTCCTGACTTTC.

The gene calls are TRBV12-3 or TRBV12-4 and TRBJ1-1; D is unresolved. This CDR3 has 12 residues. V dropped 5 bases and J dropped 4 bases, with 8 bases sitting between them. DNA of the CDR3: TGTGCCAGCAGTCCCTGGGGCACTGAAGCTTTCTTT. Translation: CASSPWGTEAFF.

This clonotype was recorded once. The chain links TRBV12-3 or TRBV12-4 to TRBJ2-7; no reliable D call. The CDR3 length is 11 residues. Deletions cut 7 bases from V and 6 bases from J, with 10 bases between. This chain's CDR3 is CASTAGGEQYF. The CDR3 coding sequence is TGTGCCAGCACCGCCGGTGGCGAGCAGTACTTC.

The chain's CDR3 is CASSPVAGGGEQYF. In DNA form, the CDR3 reads TGTGCCAGCAGTCCCGTAGCGGGGGGAGGCGAGCAGTACTTC. This chain connects TRBV6-2 or TRBV6-3 to TRBJ2-7; 10 bases map to TRBD2. The junction had 7 bases not matched to a gene; V was cut back by 5 bases and J by 6 bases. In germline, CDR1 is MNHEY, CDR2 SVGEGT. The CDR3 length is 14 residues.

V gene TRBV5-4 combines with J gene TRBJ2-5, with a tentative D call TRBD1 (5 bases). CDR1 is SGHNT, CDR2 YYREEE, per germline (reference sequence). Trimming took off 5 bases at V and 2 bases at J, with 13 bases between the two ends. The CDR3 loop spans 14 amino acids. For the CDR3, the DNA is TGTGCCAGCAGTCCGGACACCGATCAAGAGACCCAGTACTTC. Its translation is CASSPDTDQETQYF.

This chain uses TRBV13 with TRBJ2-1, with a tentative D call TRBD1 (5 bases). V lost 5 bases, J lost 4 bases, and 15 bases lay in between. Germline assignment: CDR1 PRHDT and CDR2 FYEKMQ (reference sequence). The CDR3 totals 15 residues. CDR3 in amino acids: CASSPTRRQYNEQFF. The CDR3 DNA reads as TGTGCCAGCAGCCCTACCCGTCGACAGTACAATGAGCAGTTCTTC.

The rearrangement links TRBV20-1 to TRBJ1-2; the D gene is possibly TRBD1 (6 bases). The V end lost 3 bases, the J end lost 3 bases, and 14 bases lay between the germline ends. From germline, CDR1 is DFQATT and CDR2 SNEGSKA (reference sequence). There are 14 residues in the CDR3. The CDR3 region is CSARTYREDYGYTF. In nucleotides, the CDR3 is TGCAGTGCTAGGACATACAGGGAAGACTATGGCTACACCTTC.

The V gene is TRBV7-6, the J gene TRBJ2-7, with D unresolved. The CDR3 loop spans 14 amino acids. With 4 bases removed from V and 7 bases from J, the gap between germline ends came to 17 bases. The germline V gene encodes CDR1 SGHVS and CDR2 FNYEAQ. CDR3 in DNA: TGTGCCAGCAGCTCTGCCGACGGAAACCAAGAGCAGTACTTC. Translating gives CASSSADGNQEQYF.

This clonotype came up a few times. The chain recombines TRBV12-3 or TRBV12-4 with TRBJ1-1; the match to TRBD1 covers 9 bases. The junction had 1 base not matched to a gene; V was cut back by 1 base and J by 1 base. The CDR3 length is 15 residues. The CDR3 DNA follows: TGTGCCAGCAGTTTAGGGGGACAGGGGAACACTGAAGCTTTCTTT. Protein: CASSLGGQGNTEAFF.

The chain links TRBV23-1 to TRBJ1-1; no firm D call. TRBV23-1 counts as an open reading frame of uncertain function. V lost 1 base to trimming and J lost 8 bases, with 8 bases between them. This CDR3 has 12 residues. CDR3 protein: CASSQFAPEAFF. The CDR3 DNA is TGCGCCAGCAGTCAATTTGCACCAGAAGCTTTCTTT.

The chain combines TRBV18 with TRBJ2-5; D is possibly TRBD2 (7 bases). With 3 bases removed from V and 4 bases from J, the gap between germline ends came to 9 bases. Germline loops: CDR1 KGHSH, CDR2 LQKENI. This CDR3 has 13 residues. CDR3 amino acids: CASSPGGRETQYF. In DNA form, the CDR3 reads TGTGCCAGCTCACCGGGGGGGCGAGAGACCCAGTACTTC.

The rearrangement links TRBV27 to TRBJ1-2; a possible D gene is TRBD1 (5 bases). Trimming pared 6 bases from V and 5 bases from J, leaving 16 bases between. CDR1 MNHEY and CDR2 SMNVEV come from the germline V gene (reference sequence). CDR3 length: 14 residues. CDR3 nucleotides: TGTGCCAGCAGGGACATCGGAGGCGTATATGGCTACACCTTC. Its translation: CASRDIGGVYGYTF.